The clone carrying this T cell receptor beta chain occurred once. This sample is drawn from a study of CD8+CD57+ T cells in acquired aplastic anemia. Whole-study context: Mean DNA quantity obtained from sorted CD4+ and CD8+ cells was 2.5 to 4 ug.

V lost 4 bases and J lost 5, with 9 bases in between. CDR3 length: 14 residues. Germline values: CDR1 MNHNS, CDR2 SASEGT. Researchers used genomic DNA as the template to profile TCR beta VDJ and CDR3. TCRdb processed the reads anew with MiXCR; each CDR3 protein has one entry. Found here are approximately 99,000 distinct CDR3 sequences, less than 65% of them singletons; the top ten hold approximately 32%. Sequenced: sorted CD4+, CD8+, or CD8+CD57+ T cells (not recorded which) from PBMCs. The chain recombines TRBV6-1 with TRBJ1-6; D not resolved. The sequence came from a human donor in good health, serving as a control. The CDR3 sequence is CASSAGSNNSPLHF. The CDR3 region has the DNA TGTGCCAGCAGTGCCGGGTCCAATAATTCACCCCTCCACTTT.